The clone carrying this T cell receptor beta chain has more than one count but fewer than ten. Its antigen remains unidentified. This entry is derived from a study of Tregs in tolerant kidney transplant recipients. General study results and limits: This study did not directly address biological reproducibility. Donor-specific Treg expansion exceeded global Treg expansion in tolerant patients, suggesting antigen drive.

The CDR3 totals 14 residues. V gave up 2 bases and J gave up 6 bases, with 14 bases separating them. The germline gives CDR1 SEHNR, CDR2 FQNEAQ (reference sequence). The repertoire was sequenced with immunoSEQ multiplex PCR; TCRdb's copy has only in-frame clones and lacks some. The profile covers about 94,000 clones, with roughly 93% appearing a single time and approximately 0.48% taken by the ten largest. The sequence derives from a human donor who received a combined kidney and bone marrow transplant. This chain connects TRBV7-9 to TRBJ2-7; a possible D gene is TRBD2 (6 bases). The sample consisted of CD4+ T cells from blood, taken before the transplant. CDR3 protein: CASSLTLGGREQYF. The CDR3 DNA reads as TGTGCCAGCAGCTTAACGCTGGGGGGACGCGAGCAGTACTTC.